This T cell receptor (beta chain) was recovered during a study of T cell changes during pregnancy in multiple sclerosis. The germline gives CDR1 LNHDA, CDR2 SQIVND (reference sequence). The CDR3 sequence is 15 residues long. V was shortened by 5 bases and J by 5 bases, with 18 bases between the two germline ends. Clones were read by immunoSEQ multiplex PCR, and TCRdb kept only the in-frame ones, dropping some. The repertoire consists of around 40,000 clones, with roughly nine tenths occurring once and the leading ten covering approximately 0.37%. The gene calls are TRBV19 and TRBJ1-2; D is possibly TRBD1 (5 bases). The source is a female donor with multiple sclerosis, enrolled in a pregnancy study. The sample here was CD4+ T cells from peripheral blood mononuclear cells, taken in the second trimester of pregnancy. CDR3 nucleotides: TGTGCCAGTAGTGCCCCAGGCCGAAGGGGTTATGGCTACACCTTC. It specifies CASSAPGRRGYGYTF.